The rows below give T cell receptor beta chains drawn from one sample of a study of regulatory T cells in long-lasting Graves disease. Each CDR3 protein is one row after TCRdb ran MiXCR on the multiplex PCR reads. The data contain hundreds of thousands of distinct CDR3 sequences, approximately 15% of them seen just once; the ten biggest clones take up under 10%. The same data also went into a second study, on T cells in Graves' hyperthyroidism and ophthalmopathy.

Source: peripheral blood mononuclear cells (PBMCs), taken at new diagnosis, from a patient treated with antithyroid drugs. The receptors stem from a man younger than 45 with Graves disease. Both conserved end residues are part of each CDR3. Fields, in order: CDR3 DNA, CDR3 protein, clone size, V gene, D gene, J gene. The D gene is left open where the match is weak. Clone size is shown for a subset of rows, as once, few, many or a class of expanded clone.

DNA: TGTGCCAGCTCGTCCACACAGGGCTACGAGCAGTACTTC
CDR3: CASSSTQGYEQYF
size: many
V: TRBV18
D: -
J: TRBJ2-7

DNA: TGTGCCTGGAGTCCTCGGACAGGGGCCCCCAGGCAGCCCCAGCATTTT
CDR3: CAWSPRTGAPRQPQHF
size: few
V: TRBV30
D: TRBD1
J: TRBJ1-5

DNA: TGTGCCAGCAAACGACAGGCTACCGGGGAGCTGTTTTTT
CDR3: CASKRQATGELFF
size: -
V: TRBV6-1
D: -
J: TRBJ2-2

DNA: TGTGCCAGCAGTGAAGCTTTTAGGTCCTCCCCCCCAGATACGCAGTATTTT
CDR3: CASSEAFRSSPPDTQYF
size: many
V: TRBV6-1
D: -
J: TRBJ2-3

DNA: TGCGCCAGCAGCTTGGATGGTTCCGGCGGGCTTAAAGCTTTCTTT
CDR3: CASSLDGSGGLKAFF
size: many
V: TRBV5-1
D: -
J: TRBJ1-1

DNA: TGTGCCAGTAGTAGGAGTTTCTGGAGGGCATTTGGGGAGCTGTTTTTT
CDR3: CASSRSFWRAFGELFF
size: -
V: TRBV19
D: -
J: TRBJ2-2

DNA: TGCAGCGTTGAAGATTTGGAGGGACAGGATGAAGCTTTCTTT
CDR3: CSVEDLEGQDEAFF
size: -
V: TRBV29-1
D: TRBD1
J: TRBJ1-1

DNA: TGCAGTGCTAGCGCAGGTCTCTCCTACGAGCAGTACTTC
CDR3: CSASAGLSYEQYF
size: few
V: TRBV20-1
D: -
J: TRBJ2-7

DNA: TGTGCCAGCAGCGTAAAAGCGGGAGGGCCTTCAGATACGCAGTATTTT
CDR3: CASSVKAGGPSDTQYF
size: -
V: TRBV9
D: TRBD2
J: TRBJ2-3

DNA: TGTGCCAGCAGTTCGGGGATGGTGGCAGCGAATTCACCCCTCCACTTT
CDR3: CASSSGMVAANSPLHF
size: -
V: TRBV12-3/TRBV12-4
D: -
J: TRBJ1-6

DNA: TGTGCCAGCAGCTCAGTGGGGTTCTACGAGCAGTACTTC
CDR3: CASSSVGFYEQYF
size: few
V: TRBV5-6
D: -
J: TRBJ2-7

DNA: TGTGCCAGCAGCTTATTCTGGGAAGACACCGGGGAGCTGTTTTTT
CDR3: CASSLFWEDTGELFF
size: many
V: TRBV11-2
D: -
J: TRBJ2-2

DNA: TGTGCCAGCAGTTTCGGTCGGGGGGGCACCTACGAGCAGTACTTC
CDR3: CASSFGRGGTYEQYF
size: many
V: TRBV27
D: TRBD2
J: TRBJ2-7

DNA: TGTGCCAGCAGGGGGACAGTAGACAATGAGCAGTTCTTC
CDR3: CASRGTVDNEQFF
size: many
V: TRBV6-1
D: TRBD1
J: TRBJ2-1

DNA: TGTGCCATCAGTCCGGGGGGGGGTACCACTGAAGCTTTCTTT
CDR3: CAISPGGGTTEAFF
size: many
V: TRBV10-3
D: -
J: TRBJ1-1

DNA: TGCAGTGCTAGAGATATTAGGAGTAGCGATGAGCAGTTCTTC
CDR3: CSARDIRSSDEQFF
size: -
V: TRBV20-1
D: -
J: TRBJ2-1

DNA: TGTGCTAGTGGTCCCCGGTCGGACACTGAAGCTTTCTTT
CDR3: CASGPRSDTEAFF
size: many
V: TRBV12-5
D: -
J: TRBJ1-1

DNA: TGTGCCACCTCCCCTCCCCCCCAGGGAAGGGGGACAGATACGCAGTATTTT
CDR3: CATSPPPQGRGTDTQYF
size: few
V: TRBV19
D: -
J: TRBJ2-3

DNA: TGTGCCAGCAGCGCTAAAAGCCCTACTACACTAGCGGGAGGCGACAATGAGCAGTTCTTC
CDR3: CASSAKSPTTLAGGDNEQFF
size: -
V: TRBV11-3
D: TRBD2
J: TRBJ2-1

DNA: TGCAGTGCCCGGACCGGGATGAACACTGAAGCTTTCTTT
CDR3: CSARTGMNTEAFF
size: -
V: TRBV20-1
D: -
J: TRBJ1-1

DNA: TGTGCCAGCAGCTTAAATAGCGGGAGCGTCGTGGAAAACATTCAGTACTTC
CDR3: CASSLNSGSVVENIQYF
size: -
V: TRBV5-8
D: TRBD2
J: TRBJ2-4

DNA: TGTGCCAGCAGTGAGCCAGGGGGTATACAAGAGACCCAGTACTTC
CDR3: CASSEPGGIQETQYF
size: many
V: TRBV2
D: TRBD1
J: TRBJ2-5

DNA: TGTGCCAGCAGTATGGTGCAGGGATCCTACAATGAGCAGTTCTTC
CDR3: CASSMVQGSYNEQFF
size: many
V: TRBV27
D: -
J: TRBJ2-1

DNA: TGTGCCAGCAGTTACGCACCGGGACACTGGAAAGGCTACACCTTC
CDR3: CASSYAPGHWKGYTF
size: -
V: TRBV6-5
D: -
J: TRBJ1-2

DNA: TGCGCCAGCAGCTCCGACACCTTC
CDR3: CASSSDTF
size: many
V: TRBV5-1
D: -
J: TRBJ2-7